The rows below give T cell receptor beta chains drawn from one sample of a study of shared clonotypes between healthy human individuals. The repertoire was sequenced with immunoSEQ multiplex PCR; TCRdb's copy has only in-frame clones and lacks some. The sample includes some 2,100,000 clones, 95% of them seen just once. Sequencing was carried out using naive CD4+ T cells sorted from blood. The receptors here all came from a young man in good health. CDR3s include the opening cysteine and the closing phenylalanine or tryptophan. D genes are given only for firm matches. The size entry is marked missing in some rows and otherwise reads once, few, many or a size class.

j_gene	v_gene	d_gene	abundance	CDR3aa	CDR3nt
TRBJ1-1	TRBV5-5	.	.	CASSLAATMNTEAFF	TGTGCCAGCAGCTTGGCTGCGACCATGAACACTGAAGCTTTCTTT
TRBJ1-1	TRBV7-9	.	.	CASSLASLSEAFF	TGTGCCAGCAGCTTAGCTTCCCTCTCTGAAGCTTTCTTT
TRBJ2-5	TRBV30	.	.	CAWSSDTTGIQETQYF	TGTGCCTGGAGTTCGGACACCACGGGGATTCAAGAGACCCAGTACTTC
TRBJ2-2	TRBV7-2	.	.	CASSPPSRAGELFF	TGTGCCAGCAGTCCTCCGTCCCGAGCCGGGGAGCTGTTTTTT
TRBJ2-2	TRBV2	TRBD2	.	CASSLGLAENTGELFF	TGTGCCAGCAGTTTGGGACTAGCGGAGAACACCGGGGAGCTGTTTTTT
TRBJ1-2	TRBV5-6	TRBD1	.	CASSTGTGGLVTHGYTF	TGTGCCAGCAGTACCGGGACAGGGGGCCTCGTAACCCATGGCTACACCTTC
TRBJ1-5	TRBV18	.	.	CASSSAFSGQPQHF	TGTGCCAGCTCAAGTGCGTTTTCCGGTCAGCCCCAGCATTTT
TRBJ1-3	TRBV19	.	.	CASSITGSSSGNTIYF	TGTGCCAGTAGTATAACAGGCTCATCCTCTGGAAACACCATATATTTT
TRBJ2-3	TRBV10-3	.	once	CAISLSGSTDTQYF	TGTGCCATCAGTTTAAGCGGCTCTACAGATACGCAGTATTTT
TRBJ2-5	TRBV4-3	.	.	CASSQGVATGVTQYF	TGCGCCAGCAGCCAAGGGGTAGCCACGGGGGTGACCCAGTACTTC
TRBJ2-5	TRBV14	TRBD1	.	CASSRDRGYGETQYF	TGTGCCAGCAGTCGGGACAGGGGGTATGGAGAGACCCAGTACTTC
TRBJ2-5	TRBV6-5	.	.	CASSRIGAGEETQYF	TGTGCCAGCAGCCGTATTGGGGCAGGAGAAGAGACCCAGTACTTC
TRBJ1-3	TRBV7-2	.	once	CASSLGQFSGNTIYF	TGTGCCAGCAGCCTAGGACAGTTTTCTGGAAACACCATATATTTT
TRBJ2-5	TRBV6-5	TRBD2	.	CASSYGLAGGQETQYF	TGTGCCAGCAGTTACGGTTTAGCGGGGGGGCAGGAGACCCAGTACTTC
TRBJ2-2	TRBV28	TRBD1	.	CASSLFPNPFRYETGPSTGELFF	TGTGCCAGCAGTTTATTCCCAAATCCCTTTAGGTACGAGACAGGGCCGAGCACCGGGGAGCTGTTTTTT